Listed below are T cell receptor beta chains from one sample, sequenced in a study of cytomegalovirus exposure and HLA in healthy donors. TCRdb's table, derived via immunoSEQ multiplex PCR, lists solely in-frame clones and lacks some. The sample holds some 170,000 clones, around four fifths seen once. Sequencing was done on a sample of PBMCs. These TCRs come from a man over 45 in good health and CMV-seropositive. Both conserved end residues are part of each CDR3. A D gene is named only where the DNA matches it firmly. Part of the rows lack a size; the others show once, few, many or a class for expanded clones.

V gene,J gene,clone size,D gene,CDR3 protein,CDR3 DNA
TRBV7-2,TRBJ2-3,NA,TRBD2,CASSPRLAGLYTQYF,TGTGCCAGCAGCCCTAGACTAGCGGGGTTATATACGCAGTATTTT
TRBV30,TRBJ2-7,NA,NA,CAWSPLRRNYEQYF,TGTGCCTGGTCCCCCCTGAGGAGAAACTACGAGCAGTACTTC
TRBV4-3,TRBJ2-5,NA,NA,CASSQKLPGQGETQYF,TGCGCCAGCAGCCAAAAACTTCCGGGCCAGGGAGAGACCCAGTACTTC
TRBV30,TRBJ2-7,few,TRBD2,CAWKPLAGGSSYEQYF,TGTGCCTGGAAACCCTTAGCGGGAGGGAGCTCCTACGAGCAGTACTTC
TRBV13,TRBJ1-1,NA,NA,CATQSLTGPNTEAFF,TGTGCCACTCAATCCCTCACAGGGCCTAACACTGAAGCTTTCTTT
TRBV7-2,TRBJ1-2,NA,TRBD1,CASSSSPGQSYGYTF,TGTGCCAGCAGCTCGTCTCCGGGACAGTCTTATGGCTACACCTTC
TRBV30,TRBJ2-1,NA,NA,CAWSFGNNEQFF,TGCGCCTGGAGTTTCGGGAACAATGAGCAGTTCTTC
TRBV19,TRBJ2-3,NA,NA,CASSIFTDTQYF,TGTGCCAGTAGTATCTTCACAGATACGCAGTATTTT
TRBV11-2,TRBJ1-1,NA,NA,CASSLERTEAFF,TGTGCCAGCAGCTTAGAGAGGACTGAAGCTTTCTTT
TRBV6-5,TRBJ2-7,once,NA,CASFFKQKAAYEQYF,TGTGCCAGTTTTTTCAAGCAGAAGGCGGCATACGAGCAGTACTTC
TRBV11-2,TRBJ2-1,NA,NA,CASSSNLAEGSYNEQFF,TGTGCCAGCAGCTCAAACTTAGCGGAAGGCTCCTACAATGAGCAGTTCTTC
TRBV7-6,TRBJ2-3,NA,TRBD1,CASSQGARALDTQYF,TGTGCCAGCAGTCAGGGGGCGAGGGCCCTGGATACGCAGTATTTT
TRBV23-1,TRBJ1-2,NA,TRBD1,CASSQSGQGARGYTF,TGCGCCAGCAGTCAATCCGGACAGGGGGCGCGAGGCTACACCTTC
TRBV25-1,TRBJ2-1,NA,NA,CASSEFASGSVVKFF,NA
TRBV5-1,TRBJ1-1,NA,NA,CASSLGGVNTEAFF,TGCGCCAGCAGCTTGGGCGGGGTGAACACTGAAGCTTTCTTT
TRBV6-1,TRBJ1-5,NA,NA,CASSEAGVGLGQPQHF,TGTGCCAGCAGTGAAGCAGGGGTAGGGTTGGGACAGCCCCAGCATTTT
TRBV5-1,TRBJ2-1,NA,TRBD1,CASSYQGAGNEQFF,TGCGCCAGCAGCTACCAGGGGGCGGGCAATGAGCAGTTCTTC
TRBV5-4,TRBJ2-7,NA,NA,CASSSRQVREEQYF,TGTGCCAGCAGTAGTCGACAGGTGCGTGAAGAGCAGTACTTC
TRBV7-8,TRBJ1-4,NA,NA,CASSFASFNEKLFF,TGTGCCAGCAGCTTCGCCAGTTTTAATGAAAAACTGTTTTTT
TRBV2,TRBJ2-7,NA,TRBD2,CASSEWGGSYEQYF,TGTGCCAGCAGTGAATGGGGCGGGAGCTACGAGCAGTACTTC
TRBV7-2,TRBJ2-4,NA,NA,CASSLAIGRGAKNIQYF,TGTGCCAGCAGCTTAGCGATAGGGAGGGGGGCCAAAAACATTCAGTACTTC
TRBV5-4,TRBJ2-3,NA,TRBD2,CASSLKGGGPTDTQYF,TGTGCCAGCAGCTTGAAGGGCGGGGGGCCCACAGATACGCAGTATTTT
TRBV4-1,TRBJ2-2,NA,NA,CASSQEAGITGELFF,TGCGCCAGCAGCCAAGAGGCGGGGATAACCGGGGAGCTGTTTTTT
TRBV5-1,TRBJ2-3,NA,TRBD1,CASSWDRRSDTQYF,TGCGCCAGCTCTTGGGACAGGAGGTCAGATACGCAGTATTTT
TRBV7-2,TRBJ1-5,NA,TRBD1,CASSATGRDDQPQHF,TGTGCCAGCAGCGCGACAGGGAGAGATGATCAGCCCCAGCATTTT
TRBV11-3,TRBJ2-3,NA,TRBD1,CASSLEPGGSTDTQYF,TGTGCCAGCAGCTTAGAGCCAGGGGGTAGCACAGATACGCAGTATTTT
TRBV7-2,TRBJ2-5,NA,TRBD1,CASSWTGYQETQYF,TGTGCCAGCAGCTGGACAGGGTACCAAGAGACCCAGTACTTC
TRBV19,TRBJ1-5,NA,TRBD1,CASSPGQGYSNQPQHF,TGTGCCAGTAGTCCGGGACAGGGCTATAGCAATCAGCCCCAGCATTTT
TRBV29-1,TRBJ1-2,NA,NA,CSVELRDGYTF,TGCAGCGTTGAACTACGGGATGGCTACACCTTC
TRBV6-5,TRBJ2-1,NA,NA,CASSRAYNEQFF,TGTGCCAGCAGTCGGGCCTACAATGAGCAGTTCTTC
TRBV7-9,TRBJ2-7,few,TRBD2,CASSPGLVGEQYF,TGTGCCAGCAGCCCAGGACTAGTTGGCGAGCAGTACTTC
TRBV5-1,TRBJ2-7,few,TRBD2,CASTSGGLAGGRDYEQYF,TGCGCCAGCACATCCGGCGGACTAGCGGGAGGGAGGGACTACGAGCAGTACTTC
TRBV6-5,TRBJ2-1,few,NA,CASSEQAGPYNEQFF,TGTGCCAGCTCTGAGCAGGCAGGGCCCTACAATGAGCAGTTCTTC
TRBV30,TRBJ1-1,NA,NA,CALGQNTEAFF,TGTGCCTTGGGACAGAACACTGAAGCTTTCTTT
TRBV6-6,TRBJ2-1,NA,NA,CASSNGLTSNEQFF,TGTGCCAGCAGTAACGGACTGACGTCCAATGAGCAGTTCTTC
TRBV5-4,TRBJ2-7,NA,NA,CASSSTDRSSYEQYF,TGTGCCAGCAGTTCTACCGACAGGTCCTCCTACGAGCAGTACTTC
TRBV18,TRBJ2-7,NA,TRBD2,CASSPTSGLASSEQYF,TGTGCCAGCTCACCGACGTCGGGACTAGCTTCCAGCGAGCAGTACTTC
TRBV6-1,TRBJ1-5,NA,NA,CASSEAGRSNQPQHF,TGTGCCAGCAGTGAAGCCGGCAGGAGCAATCAGCCCCAGCATTTT
TRBV7-7,TRBJ2-1,few,TRBD2,CASSPSGRAENEQFF,TGTGCTAGCAGCCCGAGCGGGAGGGCCGAAAATGAGCAGTTCTTC
TRBV7-9,TRBJ1-1,NA,NA,CASSLAAGMDTEAFF,TGTGCCAGCAGCTTAGCTGCAGGGATGGACACTGAAGCTTTCTTT
TRBV30,TRBJ2-5,NA,TRBD1,CACRDSQETQYF,TGTGCCTGCAGGGACAGCCAAGAGACCCAGTACTTC
TRBV27,TRBJ2-5,NA,NA,CASSFSSQGSVERYF,TGTGCCAGCAGTTTTTCATCACAGGGCTCGGTCGAGCGGTACTTC
TRBV28,TRBJ1-2,NA,NA,CASSLTGYGYTF,TGTGCCAGCAGTTTAACGGGGTATGGCTACACCTTC
TRBV19,TRBJ1-5,NA,TRBD1,CASRGGREAAQPQHF,TGTGCCAGTAGAGGGGGCAGGGAGGCCGCTCAGCCCCAGCATTTT
TRBV15,TRBJ2-7,NA,TRBD2,CATSSRTSQTNEQYF,TGTGCCACCAGCAGTAGGACTAGCCAGACAAACGAGCAGTACTTC